The present T cell receptor beta chain was sequenced within a study of cytomegalovirus exposure and HLA in healthy donors. Primers: 60 Vbeta forward and 13 Jbeta reverse. Some clones are missing from TCRdb's copy, which holds only in-frame ones; the method was immunoSEQ multiplex PCR. The sample has some 120,000 clones, 75% to 85% seen once. Germline lookup yields CDR1 SGHTA and CDR2 FQGNSA. V shed 5 bases and J shed 5 bases, with 13 bases lying between them. The CDR3 has 14 amino acids. As to this clone: Antigen unknown.

Study-level findings and limits: Later analysis associated a missense DCLRE1C variant with TCR beta V- and J-gene trimming. The study designated roughly 160 TCR beta chains cytomegalovirus-associated.

This chain connects TRBV7-2 to TRBJ2-1; weak D call: TRBD2 (5 bases). The receptor's source is a man aged 50 to 59 in good health and CMV-seronegative. The sample was PBMCs. In DNA form, the CDR3 reads TGTGCCAGCAGCCCCGCGCGGACTCACAATGAGCAGTTCTTC. Translated, it gives CASSPARTHNEQFF.